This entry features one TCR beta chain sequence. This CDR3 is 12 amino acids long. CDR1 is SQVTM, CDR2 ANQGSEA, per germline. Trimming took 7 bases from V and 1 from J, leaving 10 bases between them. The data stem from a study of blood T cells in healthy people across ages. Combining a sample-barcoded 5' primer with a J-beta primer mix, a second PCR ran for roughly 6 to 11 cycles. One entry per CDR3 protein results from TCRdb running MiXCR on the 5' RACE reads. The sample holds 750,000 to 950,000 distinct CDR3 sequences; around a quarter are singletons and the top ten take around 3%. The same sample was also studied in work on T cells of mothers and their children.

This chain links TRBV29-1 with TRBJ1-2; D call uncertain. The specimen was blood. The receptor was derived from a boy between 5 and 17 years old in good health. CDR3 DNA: TGCAGCGCCGCACTGAATAACTATGGCTACACCTTC. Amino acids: CSAALNNYGYTF.